One T cell receptor beta chain is described in this entry. The assay was immunoSEQ multiplex PCR, and TCRdb's table has in-frame clones only and misses some. The sample contains some 210,000 clones, approximately 75% of which appear only once. The germline CDR1 and CDR2 sequences are SGHAT and FQNNGV. V was pared by 0 bases and J by 15 bases, with 14 bases of the junction left unmatched. CDR3 length: 15 residues. This sample was taken from a study of blood T cell repertoires in COVID-19. The sample comprised PBMCs or T cells enriched from blood (not recorded which). The receptor was isolated from a man aged 35-49 years who had recovered from COVID-19. The chain carries TRBV11-2 and TRBJ2-1, with 7 positions matching TRBD2. In nucleotides, the CDR3 is TGTGCCAGCAGCTTAGACATGACTAGCTTTTCCTCCACGTTCTTC. Its protein is CASSLDMTSFSSTFF.